Listed below are T cell receptor beta chains from one sample, sequenced in a study of cytomegalovirus exposure and HLA in healthy donors. Profiled with immunoSEQ multiplex PCR; TCRdb holds only in-frame clones, not every one. The table has about 140,000 clones, about 84% seen once; the top ten hold approximately 2.5%. The sequenced sample consisted of PBMCs. These receptor sequences come from a man aged 45-65 years in good health and CMV-seronegative. CDR3s include the opening cysteine and the closing phenylalanine or tryptophan. The D gene is left open where the match is weak. Clone sizes are given selectively: once, few, many, or a class where the clone is expanded.

j_call clone_size d_call v_call cdr3_nt cdr3_aa
TRBJ1-5 . . TRBV19 TGTGCCAGTAGTAGAAGGACAGATAGCAATCAGCCCCAGCATTTT CASSRRTDSNQPQHF
TRBJ2-3 . TRBD2 TRBV9 TGTGCCAGCAGCGTAGCTTCGGGACTAGGGACAGATACGCAGTATTTT CASSVASGLGTDTQYF
TRBJ2-5 . . TRBV7-7 TGTGCCAGCAGCTTAGGAGAGAGAGAGACCCAGTACTTC CASSLGERETQYF
TRBJ2-4 few . TRBV23-1 TGCGCCAGCAGTCAAGGACAGGGAGGGAGGGGTGGCAAAAACATTCAGTACTTC CASSQGQGGRGGKNIQYF
TRBJ1-6 . TRBD1 TRBV7-2 TGTGCCAGCAGCTTATACATGGACAGGGGGATTTCACCCCTCCACTTT CASSLYMDRGISPLHF
TRBJ2-1 once . TRBV19 TGTGCCAGTAGCGAATCGAGGGAGCAGTTCTTC CASSESREQFF
TRBJ1-6 . . TRBV28 TGTGCCAGCAGTTTGGTTGGTTTGGGAGGTAGTTCACCCCTCCACTTT CASSLVGLGGSSPLHF
TRBJ2-1 . TRBD2 TRBV6-1 TGTGCCAGCAGTGAAACTAGCGGGGGGCCATACAATGAGCAGTTCTTC CASSETSGGPYNEQFF
TRBJ2-5 . TRBD1 TRBV7-9 TGTGCCAGCGGCTCGGACAGGGGGCAAGAGACCCAGTACTTC CASGSDRGQETQYF
TRBJ1-2 . TRBD1 TRBV28 TGTGCCAGCAGTTTATGGACAGGGGGAAACTATGGCTACACCTTC CASSLWTGGNYGYTF
TRBJ2-1 . TRBD2 TRBV5-1 TGCGCCAGCAGCCCGGGCCCAGGGGTGAGCGGGGGGGATAATGAGCAGTTCTTC CASSPGPGVSGGDNEQFF
TRBJ1-2 . . TRBV28 TGTGCCAGCAGGCGAACCATGCGGGGAGGGAACTATGGCTACACCTTC CASRRTMRGGNYGYTF
TRBJ1-1 few . TRBV2 TGTGCCAGCAGCGGACAGCTCTCTGAAGCTTTCTTT CASSGQLSEAFF
TRBJ2-7 . TRBD2 TRBV6-4 TGTGCCAGCAGGCACAGGGGACTAGCGGGGCTATCTTCCTACGAGCAGTACTTC CASRHRGLAGLSSYEQYF
TRBJ1-4 . TRBD1 TRBV6-5 TGTGCCAGCAGTCGCCGGGACAGGGGTGGTGAAAAACTGTTTTTT CASSRRDRGGEKLFF
TRBJ2-1 once . TRBV25-1 TGTGCCAGCAGTGATTGGGGGGTCTACAATGAGCAGTTCTTC CASSDWGVYNEQFF
TRBJ2-5 once . TRBV2 TGTGCCAGCAGCGGAACACGGGGGAACCAAGAGACCCAGTACTTC CASSGTRGNQETQYF
TRBJ2-7 . . TRBV30 TGTGCCTGGAGCCCCGGTGTCCCTAACGAGCAGTACTTC CAWSPGVPNEQYF
TRBJ2-1 . . TRBV7-9 TGTGCCAGCAGCCCCCAGGGCGGGGCCGGTCTGGGTGAGCAGTTCTTC CASSPQGGAGLGEQFF
TRBJ2-7 . . TRBV5-4 TGTGCCAGCAGCAAGAGAGACTACTCATACGAGCAGTACTTC CASSKRDYSYEQYF
TRBJ1-1 once TRBD1 TRBV5-5 TGTGCCAGCAGCTTGACAGGGGCGATGAACACTGAAGCTTTCTTT CASSLTGAMNTEAFF
TRBJ2-3 . . TRBV29-1 TGCAGCGTTCTAGGCGGAATCTTAGCCACACGGGGCACAGATACGCAGTATTTT CSVLGGILATRGTDTQYF
TRBJ2-1 once . TRBV18 TGTGCCAGCTCACCCATCCCGGGGGATGAGCAGTTCTTC CASSPIPGDEQFF
TRBJ1-5 . . TRBV19 TGTGCCATTTCGGACAGAAGCAATCAGCCCCAGCATTTT CAISDRSNQPQHF
TRBJ2-1 . TRBD1 TRBV19 TGTGCCAGTAGTACCGGGACAGCTAATTACAATGAGCAGTTCTTC CASSTGTANYNEQFF
TRBJ1-1 . TRBD1 TRBV5-6 TGTGCCAGCAGCTTGGATGGGCGCAGGGACAGTGAAGCTTTCTTT CASSLDGRRDSEAFF